Listed below are T cell receptor beta chains from one sample, sequenced in a study of early stage breast cancer tumors. Assay: immunoSEQ multiplex PCR; the TCRdb copy retains only in-frame clones and omits some. The sample records 65,000 to 75,000 clones, roughly 80% being singletons. The sample comprised blood. The receptor set was obtained from a person aged 35-50 years with breast cancer. The CDR3 runs from the conserved cysteine through the conserved F or W. Fields, in order: D gene, V gene, J gene, clone size, CDR3 protein, CDR3 DNA. The D gene is left open where the match is weak. Not all rows give a size; the values are once, few, many and, for expanded clones, a class.

>.|TRBV4-1|TRBJ1-1|.
CASTRGGLNPNTEAFF
TGCGCCAGCACACGAGGGGGGCTAAACCCGAACACTGAAGCTTTCTTT
>.|TRBV14|TRBJ1-2|.
CASSFRDNYGYTF
TGTGCCAGCAGCTTCCGGGACAACTATGGCTACACCTTC
>TRBD1|TRBV6-1|TRBJ2-7|.
CASKYGTGSNEQYF
TGTGCCAGCAAGTATGGGACAGGGTCTAACGAGCAGTACTTC
>.|TRBV29-1|TRBJ1-4|.
CSGGATNEKLFF
TGCAGCGGCGGGGCAACTAATGAAAAACTGTTTTTT
>TRBD1|TRBV6-5|TRBJ1-3|.
CASRVQGAGNTIYF
TGTGCCAGCAGAGTACAGGGGGCTGGAAACACCATATATTTT
>TRBD1|TRBV28|TRBJ1-2|.
CASRSGQGDYGYTF
TGTGCCAGCAGGTCGGGACAGGGGGACTATGGCTACACCTTC
>TRBD1|TRBV11-1|TRBJ1-1|.
CASSLKRTGGTEAFF
TGTGCCAGCAGCTTAAAAAGGACAGGCGGCACTGAAGCTTTCTTT
>.|TRBV7-2|TRBJ2-7|.
CASSSSRWGTEQYF
TGTGCCAGCAGCTCCAGTCGGTGGGGAACCGAGCAGTACTTC
>.|TRBV12-2|TRBJ1-2|once
CASRLNSAGVYGYTF
TGTGCAAGTCGCTTAAACTCGGCGGGGGTCTATGGCTACACCTTC
>.|TRBV30|TRBJ1-1|.
CAWRGLGTEAFF
TGTGCCTGGAGGGGGCTCGGCACTGAAGCTTTCTTT
>.|TRBV7-9|TRBJ2-2|.
CASGRQGLTNTGELFF
TGTGCCAGCGGACGACAGGGACTGACGAACACCGGGGAGCTGTTTTTT
>TRBD1|TRBV2|TRBJ2-7|.
CASSVDRADYEQYF
TGTGCCAGCAGTGTGGACAGGGCGGACTACGAGCAGTACTTC
>.|TRBV2|TRBJ2-1|.
CASSVQGYNEQFF
TGTGCCAGCAGTGTTCAGGGTTACAATGAGCAGTTCTTC
>TRBD2|TRBV29-1|TRBJ2-7|.
CSVELAHYEQYF
TGCAGCGTCGAACTAGCGCACTACGAGCAGTACTTC
>.|TRBV6-5|TRBJ2-7|.
CASSYARGHEQYF
TGTGCCAGCAGTTACGCCCGGGGGCACGAGCAGTACTTC
>.|TRBV9|TRBJ2-2|few
CASSVGQFDTGELFF
TGTGCCAGCAGCGTAGGGCAGTTTGACACCGGGGAGCTGTTTTTT
>.|TRBV29-1|TRBJ2-6|few
CSVVGAGANVLTF
TGCAGCGTTGTAGGCGCTGGGGCCAACGTCCTGACTTTC
>.|TRBV10-3|TRBJ2-7|.
CAISDEGWDEQYF
TGTGCCATCAGTGACGAGGGGTGGGACGAGCAGTACTTC
>.|TRBV28|TRBJ2-3|.
CASSPYRTDTQYF
TGTGCCAGCAGTCCCTACCGCACAGATACGCAGTATTTT
>.|TRBV5-6|TRBJ2-7|few
CASSWMDYEQYF
TGTGCCAGCAGCTGGATGGATTACGAGCAGTACTTC
>TRBD1|TRBV7-8|TRBJ1-3|few
CASSLGQGYSGNTIYF
TGTGCCAGCAGCTTGGGACAGGGCTACTCTGGAAACACCATATATTTT
>.|TRBV5-4|TRBJ1-2|.
CASGLKGANYGYTF
TGTGCCAGCGGCCTAAAGGGGGCTAACTATGGCTACACCTTC
>.|TRBV2|TRBJ2-1|.
CASGTGGQYNEQFF
TGTGCCAGTGGGACCGGGGGCCAATACAATGAGCAGTTCTTC
>TRBD2|TRBV10-3|TRBJ2-7|.
CAISEGLAEAYEQYF
TGTGCCATCAGTGAGGGACTAGCGGAGGCCTACGAGCAGTACTTC
>TRBD1|TRBV10-1|TRBJ1-2|.
CASIPDRGYYYGYTF
TGCGCCAGCATTCCGGACAGGGGCTATTACTATGGCTACACCTTC
>.|TRBV6-4|TRBJ1-1|.
CASSDSIGEAFF
TGTGCCAGCAGTGACTCGATTGGTGAAGCTTTCTTT
>.|TRBV28|TRBJ2-7|.
CASSEAGNEQYF
TGTGCCAGCAGTGAGGCGGGAAACGAGCAGTACTTC
>TRBD1|TRBV27|TRBJ1-1|few
CASSNRGTEAFF
TGTGCCAGCAGTAACAGGGGCACTGAAGCTTTCTTT
>.|TRBV7-8|TRBJ2-1|.
CASSFLGEQFF
TGTGCCAGCAGCTTTCTCGGTGAGCAGTTCTTC
>.|TRBV28|TRBJ1-3|.
CASSLGGSYLSGNTIYF
TGTGCCAGCAGTTTAGGTGGGTCGTACCTCTCTGGAAACACCATATATTTT
>TRBD1|TRBV6-5|TRBJ2-7|few
CASKGQGVYEQYF
TGTGCCAGCAAGGGGCAGGGGGTCTACGAGCAGTACTTC
>TRBD1|TRBV2|TRBJ1-3|.
CASSLQGVGNTIYF
TGTGCCAGCAGTCTACAGGGGGTTGGAAACACCATATATTTT
>TRBD1|TRBV12-5|TRBJ1-1|.
CASAGQGYTEAFF
TGTGCTAGTGCTGGACAGGGGTACACTGAAGCTTTCTTT
>.|TRBV14|TRBJ2-1|.
CASSLQGYGEQFF
TGTGCCAGCAGCCTACAGGGATACGGTGAGCAGTTCTTC
>TRBD2|TRBV18|TRBJ2-7|.
CASSPPTSGRNEQYF
TGTGCCAGCTCACCACCTACGAGCGGGAGAAACGAGCAGTACTTC
>.|TRBV5-6|TRBJ2-7|.
CASSLRRGHEQYF
TGTGCCAGCAGCTTGAGGAGGGGCCACGAGCAGTACTTC
>TRBD1|TRBV28|TRBJ2-4|once
CASSRQGASNIQYF
TGTGCCAGCAGTAGACAGGGGGCGAGTAACATTCAGTACTTC
>.|TRBV4-2|TRBJ2-7|.
CASSHPGGLSSYEQYF
TGTGCCAGCAGCCATCCCGGTGGACTTAGCTCCTACGAGCAGTACTTC
>TRBD1|TRBV6-5|TRBJ2-7|.
CASSFGTGGYEQYF
TGTGCCAGCAGTTTCGGGACAGGGGGCTACGAGCAGTACTTC
>.|TRBV28|TRBJ1-5|once
CASSLMEGNQPQHF
TGTGCCAGCAGTTTGATGGAGGGGAATCAGCCCCAGCATTTT